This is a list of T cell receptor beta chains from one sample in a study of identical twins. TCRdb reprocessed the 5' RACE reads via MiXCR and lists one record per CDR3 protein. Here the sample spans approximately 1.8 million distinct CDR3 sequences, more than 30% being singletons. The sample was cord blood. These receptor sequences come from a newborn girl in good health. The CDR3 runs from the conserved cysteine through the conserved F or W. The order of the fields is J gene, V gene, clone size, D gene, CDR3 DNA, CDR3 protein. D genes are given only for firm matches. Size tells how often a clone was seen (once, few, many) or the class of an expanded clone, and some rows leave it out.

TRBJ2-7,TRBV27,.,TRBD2,TGTGCCAGCAGGACTAGCGGGACCAGGGAGCAGTACTTC,CASRTSGTREQYF
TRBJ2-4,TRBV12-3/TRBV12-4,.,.,TGTGCCAGCAGTCCGAACCCTTCTCCGGGACACTTAGCCAAAAACATTCAGTACTTC,CASSPNPSPGHLAKNIQYF
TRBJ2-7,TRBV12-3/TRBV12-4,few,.,TGTGCCAGCAGTTCAGGGAGCTTGAATGAGCAGTACTTC,CASSSGSLNEQYF
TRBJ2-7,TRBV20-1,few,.,TGCAGTGCTACCTCTGGGGGGGACAAGACCTACGAGCAGTACTTC,CSATSGGDKTYEQYF
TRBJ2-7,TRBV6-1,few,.,TGTGCCAGCAGTGAACCAGGGAGATATACCTACGAGCAGTACTTC,CASSEPGRYTYEQYF
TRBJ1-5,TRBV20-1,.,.,TGCAGTGCTAGACAGGGTTCTGACAATCAGCCCCAGCATTTT,CSARQGSDNQPQHF
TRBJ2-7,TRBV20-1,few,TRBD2,TGCAGTGCTAGAAGGTTGCAGGCTAGCGGGGGGGCTAGCTCCTACGAGCAGTACTTC,CSARRLQASGGASSYEQYF
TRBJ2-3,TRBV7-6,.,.,TGTGTCAGCAGCTTGGCGATTTACACAGATACGCAGTATTTT,CVSSLAIYTDTQYF
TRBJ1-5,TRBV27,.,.,TGTGCCAGCAGTCACGGGGGCTACAATCAGCCCCAGCATTTT,CASSHGGYNQPQHF
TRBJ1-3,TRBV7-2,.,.,TGTGCCAGCAGCTCTCGACCGACGTCCTCTGGAAACACCATATATTTT,CASSSRPTSSGNTIYF
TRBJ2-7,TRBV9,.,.,TGTGCCAGCAACGTAGGTAGGAACGTCCCCTACGAGCAGTACTTC,CASNVGRNVPYEQYF
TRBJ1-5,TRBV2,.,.,TGTGCCAGCAGTGAAGCAAAGGTCCAGAGGCAGCCCCAGCATTTT,CASSEAKVQRQPQHF
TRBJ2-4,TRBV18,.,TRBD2,TGTGCCAGCTCACCGGGACTAGCGCCCCATTCAGCCAAAAGCATTCAGTACTTC,CASSPGLAPHSAKSIQYF
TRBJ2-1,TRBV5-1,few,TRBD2,TGCGCCAGCAGCTTGGACGGGGGGACCCCCTACAATGAGCAGTTCTTC,CASSLDGGTPYNEQFF
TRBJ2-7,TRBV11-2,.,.,TGTGCCAGCAGCGTAGCCCCCGGCTCCTCCTACGAGCAGTACTTC,CASSVAPGSSYEQYF
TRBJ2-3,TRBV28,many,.,TGTGCCAGCAGTGCCCAGAGCCCAGATACGCAGTATTTT,CASSAQSPDTQYF
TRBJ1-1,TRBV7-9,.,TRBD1,TGTGCCAGCAGCTTAGGTTCCAACTACAGGGGTCTCCACATGAACACTGAAGCTTTCTTT,CASSLGSNYRGLHMNTEAFF
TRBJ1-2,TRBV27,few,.,TGTGCCAGCAGTGCGTGGGGCAGGCAGCGGACGTACGGCTACACCTTC,CASSAWGRQRTYGYTF
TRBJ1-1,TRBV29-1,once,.,TGCAGCGTTCGGGTTATAAGGAACACTGAAGCTTTCTTT,CSVRVIRNTEAFF
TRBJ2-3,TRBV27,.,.,TGTGCCAGCAGTTCCTTCCCAGATACGCAGTATTTT,CASSSFPDTQYF
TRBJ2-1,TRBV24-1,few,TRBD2,TGTGCCACCAGTGACCCTCGAGCGGGAGGGGAACACAATGAGCAGTTCTTC,CATSDPRAGGEHNEQFF
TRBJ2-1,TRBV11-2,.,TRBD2,TGTGCCAGCAGCTTAGATCGTATTAGCGGGGGGCGGATCAATGAGCAGTTCTTC,CASSLDRISGGRINEQFF
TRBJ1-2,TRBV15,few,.,TGTGCCACCAGCAGAGATGGGATGGCGTACTATGGCTACACCTTC,CATSRDGMAYYGYTF
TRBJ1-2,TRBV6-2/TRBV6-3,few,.,TGTGCCAGCAGTTACTCCGGGATATACTATGGCTACACCTTC,CASSYSGIYYGYTF
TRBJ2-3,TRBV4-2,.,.,TGTGCCAGCAGCCAAGGCCGGTGGAAGGGCACAGATACGCAGTATTTT,CASSQGRWKGTDTQYF
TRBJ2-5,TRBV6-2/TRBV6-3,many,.,TGTGCCAGCAGCCGACACACTACACGAGAGACCCAGTACTTC,CASSRHTTRETQYF
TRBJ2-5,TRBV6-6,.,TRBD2,TGTGCCAGCGGACGAGGGACTAGCGGGAGGTCGGAGACCCAGTACTTC,CASGRGTSGRSETQYF
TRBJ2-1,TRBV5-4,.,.,TGTGCCAGCAGCTTACAAGGTAGAAATGAGCAGTTCTTC,CASSLQGRNEQFF
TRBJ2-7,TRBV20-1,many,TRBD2,TGCAGTGCTAGAGATCGGCCTAGCGGGGGTTACGAGCAGTACTTC,CSARDRPSGGYEQYF
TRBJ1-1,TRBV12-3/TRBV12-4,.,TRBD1,TGTGCCAGCAGTTCGGACCCGGGACAGCACACTGAAGCTTTCTTT,CASSSDPGQHTEAFF
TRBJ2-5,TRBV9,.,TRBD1,TGTGCCAGCAGCGCCTCACGAGGGGGCAATGAGCAGTACTTC,CASSASRGGNEQYF
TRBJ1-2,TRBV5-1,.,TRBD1,TGCGCCAGCAGCTTGTTGACAGGGACAGCCCCTAACTATGGCTACACCTTC,CASSLLTGTAPNYGYTF
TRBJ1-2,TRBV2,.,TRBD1,TGTGCCGGCAGCAAGGACAGGGCCCAAAACTATGGCTACACCTTC,CAGSKDRAQNYGYTF
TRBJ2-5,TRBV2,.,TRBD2,TGTCCCAGCATCTACCAGGCCGGGACTAGCCAAGAGACCCAGTACTTC,CPSIYQAGTSQETQYF
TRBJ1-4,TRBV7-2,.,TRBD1,TGTGCCAGCAGCTTATGCCTTCAGGACAGGGAGTATCCCAAACTGTTTTTT,CASSLCLQDREYPKLFF
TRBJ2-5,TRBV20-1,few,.,TGCAGTGCTAGAGCCGTCGGGCAGGGGAAAGAGACCCAGTACTTC,CSARAVGQGKETQYF
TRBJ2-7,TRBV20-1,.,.,TGCAGTGCTCGAGAGCGGTTGTACGAGCAGTACTTC,CSARERLYEQYF
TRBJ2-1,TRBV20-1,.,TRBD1,TGCAGTGCCGCATACGACAGGGGGCGCGTCAATGAGCAGTTCTTC,CSAAYDRGRVNEQFF
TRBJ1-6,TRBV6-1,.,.,TGTGCCAGCAGTCGCACGGGCCTCCGTCTGAGAAATTCCCCCCTCCACTTT,CASSRTGLRLRNSPLHF
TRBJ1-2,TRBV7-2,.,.,TGTGCCAGCAGCTTAGACCTCCGACAGAAAGGTGGCTACACCTTC,CASSLDLRQKGGYTF
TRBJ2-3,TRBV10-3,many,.,TGTGCCATCAGTGAGTCGAGCGGAGGAGGGGATACGCAGTATTTT,CAISESSGGGDTQYF
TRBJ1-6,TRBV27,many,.,TGTGCCAGCAGTTTACAGGGTTTTAATTCACCCCTCCACTTT,CASSLQGFNSPLHF
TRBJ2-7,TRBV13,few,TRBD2,TGTGCCAGCAGCTTAAAGGGGGGACTAGCCGGTTACGAGCAGTACTTC,CASSLKGGLAGYEQYF
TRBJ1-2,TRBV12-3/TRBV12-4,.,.,TGTGCCAGCAGTTTCTCGTTGGGCTCCTATGGCTACACCTTC,CASSFSLGSYGYTF
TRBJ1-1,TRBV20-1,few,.,TGCAGTGCTAGAGATTGGGCTCTGAACACTGAAGCTTTCTTT,CSARDWALNTEAFF
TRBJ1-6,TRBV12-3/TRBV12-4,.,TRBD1,TGTGCCAGCAGTCCGGACAGGGTAGCTTCACCCCTCCACTTT,CASSPDRVASPLHF
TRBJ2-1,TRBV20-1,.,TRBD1,TGCAGTGCTAGATTCGGGGACAGGGGGCGCAATGAGCAGTTCTTC,CSARFGDRGRNEQFF
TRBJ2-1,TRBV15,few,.,TGTGCCACCAGCGTAAGACTAGTCCGAAGTGAGCAGTTCTTC,CATSVRLVRSEQFF
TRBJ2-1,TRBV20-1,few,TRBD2,TGCAGTGCTAGCAGGGCGGGAGTGTCCTACAATGAGCAGTTCTTC,CSASRAGVSYNEQFF
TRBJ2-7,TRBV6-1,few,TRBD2,TGTGCCAGCATTAAGGGACTAGCGGGGTTGTACGAGCAGTACTTC,CASIKGLAGLYEQYF
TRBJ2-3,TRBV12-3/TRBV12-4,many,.,TGTGCCAGCAGCTTAAGGGGAGCGGCAGATACGCAGTATTTT,CASSLRGAADTQYF
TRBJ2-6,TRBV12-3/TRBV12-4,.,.,TGTGCCAGCACCAATCCCATGGGGCGGACGGCGAGCTCCTCTGGGGCCAACGTCCTGACTTTC,CASTNPMGRTASSSGANVLTF
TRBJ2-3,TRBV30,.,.,TGTGCCTGGAGTGCCCCAGATACGCAGTATTTT,CAWSAPDTQYF
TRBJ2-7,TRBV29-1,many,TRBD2,TGCAGCGTTAATCCGGGAGGCTCCTACGAGCAGTACTTC,CSVNPGGSYEQYF